This T cell receptor (beta chain) originates from a study of PD-L1 blockade in urothelial cancer. The overall study: Analyses used blood from 3 weeks (second dose) and 6 weeks after treatment start. T cell content in blood samples showed a median of about 140,000.

Time point: pretreatment peripheral blood. Each patient contributed between 1 and 8 total time points of blood mononuclear cells, pretreatment and during treatment. CDR1 KGHSH and CDR2 LQKENI come from the germline V gene. Trimming pared 4 bases from V and 5 bases from J, leaving 15 bases between. The CDR3 spans 14 residues. Clones were read by immunoSEQ multiplex PCR, and TCRdb kept only the in-frame ones, dropping some. The data show approximately 63,000 clones, about 81% seen once. The input for sequencing was PBMCs, taken around atezolizumab (anti-PD-L1) treatment. This chain connects TRBV18 to TRBJ2-7, with a weak D call TRBD1 (5 bases). The sequence derives from a man in his 70s with urothelial cancer. This CDR3 is CASSLIGAPNEQYF. In DNA, the CDR3 is TGTGCCAGCTCACTTATAGGGGCCCCCAACGAGCAGTACTTC.